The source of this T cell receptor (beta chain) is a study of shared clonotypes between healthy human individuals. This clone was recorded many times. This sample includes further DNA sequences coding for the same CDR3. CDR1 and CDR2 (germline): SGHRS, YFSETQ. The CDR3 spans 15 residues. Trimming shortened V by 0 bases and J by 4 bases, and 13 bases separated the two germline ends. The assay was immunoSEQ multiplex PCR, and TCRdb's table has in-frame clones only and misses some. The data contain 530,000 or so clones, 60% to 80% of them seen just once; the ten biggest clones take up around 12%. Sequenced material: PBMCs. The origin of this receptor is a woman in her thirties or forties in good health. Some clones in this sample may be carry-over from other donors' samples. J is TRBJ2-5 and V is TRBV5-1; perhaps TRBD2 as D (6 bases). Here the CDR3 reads CASSLEAGSRETQYF. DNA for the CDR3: TGCGCCAGCAGCTTGGAGGCGGGATCCAGAGAGACCCAGTACTTC.